This TCR beta chain was sequenced in a study of blood T cell repertoires in COVID-19. Study in general: Researchers got acute and convalescent COVID-19 samples from the United States, Italy and Spain. Nucleic acid was either cDNA or gDNA, and it came from T cells, B-cell-depleted T cells, or PBMCs.

Original analysis: Reference gene primer amplification gave nucleated cell count estimates. Repertoires were generated with immunoSEQ multiplex PCR, while TCRdb's copy carries only in-frame clones and drops some. V, J and clone size were drawn from that table, and D and trimming were deduced from the DNA. The sample records under 200,000 clones, around nine tenths being singletons. The source is a man aged 70-80 years with active or convalescent COVID-19. The sequencing sample was made of peripheral blood.

CDR3 sequence reads: CASSATTGRPLHF. DNA for the CDR3: TGTGCCAGCAGCGCAACTACAGGGAGACCCCTCCACTTT. This chain uses TRBV9 with TRBJ1-6, with D possibly matching TRBD1 (6 bases). CDR3 size: 13 residues. V lost 3 bases and J 12 bases, leaving 13 bases between the germline ends. CDR1 and CDR2 from the germline V gene are SGDLS and YYNGEE.